A selection of T cell receptor beta chains follows, all from one sample in a study of blood T cell repertoires in COVID-19. Measured with immunoSEQ multiplex PCR; TCRdb has only the in-frame clones, and not every one. The sample holds 110,000 or so clones, approximately 87% seen once. Sequencing input: peripheral blood. The receptors come from a man between 70 and 80 years old who had recovered from COVID-19. The CDR3 runs from the conserved cysteine through the conserved F or W. Fields, in order: clone size, D gene, J gene, V gene, CDR3 protein, CDR3 DNA. The D gene is left open where the match is weak. Some rows have no size entry. The others give once, few or many, or a class for an expanded clone.

NA NA TRBJ2-3 TRBV11-2 CASRMDRYTDTQYF TGTGCCAGCAGAATGGACAGATACACAGATACGCAGTATTTT
NA TRBD1 TRBJ2-7 TRBV5-1 CASSSGQGEYKQYF TGCGCCAGCAGCTCCGGACAGGGGGAGTATAAGCAGTACTTC
NA NA TRBJ2-6 TRBV20-1 CSASPTGPGSSGANVLTF TGCAGTGCTAGTCCCACAGGGCCGGGGAGCTCTGGGGCCAACGTCCTGACTTTC
NA TRBD2 TRBJ2-1 TRBV3-1/TRBV3-2 CASSQDTSGRAGEQFF TGTGCCAGCAGCCAAGACACCAGCGGGAGGGCGGGTGAGCAGTTCTTC
NA NA TRBJ2-2 TRBV10-3 CAIMGTITGELFF TGTGCCATCATGGGCACCATCACCGGGGAGCTGTTTTTT
once TRBD1 TRBJ1-6 TRBV3-1/TRBV3-2 CASSRQGYNSPLHF TGTGCCAGCAGCAGACAGGGCTATAATTCACCCCTCCACTTT
NA NA TRBJ2-5 TRBV28 CASSSPPRQNRYF TGTGCCAGCAGTTCCCCCCCCCGACAAAATAGGTACTTC
NA TRBD2 TRBJ2-7 TRBV14 CASSQKAGLGGRSGSYEQYF TGTGCCAGCAGCCAAAAGGCGGGACTGGGCGGGAGGAGTGGATCGTACGAGCAGTACTTC
NA TRBD2 TRBJ2-3 TRBV28 CASSLGVGGRTDTQYF TGTGCCAGCAGTTTGGGGGTGGGCGGGAGGACAGATACGCAGTATTTT
many TRBD1 TRBJ2-7 TRBV7-9 CASSRLRGQGRNEQYF TGTGCCAGCAGCCGACTCCGGGGACAGGGGCGCAACGAGCAGTACTTC